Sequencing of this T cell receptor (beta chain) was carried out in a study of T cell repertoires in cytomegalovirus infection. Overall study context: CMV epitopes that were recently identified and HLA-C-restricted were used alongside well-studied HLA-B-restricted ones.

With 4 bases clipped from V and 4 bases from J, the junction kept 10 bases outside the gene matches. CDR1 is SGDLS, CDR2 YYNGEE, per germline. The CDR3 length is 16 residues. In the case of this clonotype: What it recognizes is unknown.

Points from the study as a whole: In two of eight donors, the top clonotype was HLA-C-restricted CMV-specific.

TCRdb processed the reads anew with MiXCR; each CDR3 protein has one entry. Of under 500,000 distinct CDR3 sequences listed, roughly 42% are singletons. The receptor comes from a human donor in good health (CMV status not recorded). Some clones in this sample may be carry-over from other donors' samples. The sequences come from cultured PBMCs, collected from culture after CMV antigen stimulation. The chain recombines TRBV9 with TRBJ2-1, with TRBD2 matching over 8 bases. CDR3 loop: CASSPLWASGYNEQFF. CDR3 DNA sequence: TGTGCCAGCAGCCCCTTGTGGGCTAGCGGGTACAATGAGCAGTTCTTC.